The 5 T cell receptor beta chains below all came from one sample that was sequenced in a study of blood T cell repertoires in COVID-19. Here immunoSEQ multiplex PCR was the method, and the copy in TCRdb shows in-frame clones only, minus some. The sample lists 250,000 to 300,000 clones; 89% were seen once. Sequenced input: peripheral blood. The receptors come from a woman aged 40 to 50 who had recovered from COVID-19.

The chain combines TRBV27 with TRBJ1-2, with a weak D call TRBD1 (5 bases). Germline CDR1 is MNHEY and CDR2 is SMNVEV (reference sequence). There are 12 residues in the CDR3. The V end was cut by 4 bases, the J end by 5 bases, with 8 bases between. The CDR3 nucleotides read TGTGCCAGCAGTTCTCCAGGGTATGGCTACACCTTC. Its translation: CASSSPGYGYTF.

The genes are TRBV5-1 and TRBJ2-7; the D gene is possibly TRBD2 (6 bases). This CDR3 comprises 16 residues. Trimming stripped 2 bases from V and 1 base from J, with 16 bases between. Germline CDR1 and CDR2: SGHRS and YFSETQ. CDR3 loop: CASSFLGGAQSYEQYF. For the CDR3, the DNA is TGCGCCAGCAGCTTTCTTGGCGGGGCGCAGTCCTACGAGCAGTACTTC. Complete variable domain (other parts from reference TRBV5-1 and TRBJ2-7): KAGVTQTPRYLIKTRGQQVTLSCSPISGHRSVSWYQQTPGQGLQFLFEYFSETQRNKGNFPGRFSGRQFSNSRSEMNVSTLELGDSALYLCASSFLGGAQSYEQYFGPGTRLTVT.

This clone was observed a handful of times. The rearrangement uses TRBV28 and TRBJ1-4; D remains ambiguous. Per the germline V gene, CDR1 is MDHEN and CDR2 is SYDVKM. The V end lost 6 bases, the J end lost 4 bases, and 15 bases lay between the germline ends. This CDR3 is 15 amino acids long. For the CDR3, the DNA is TGTGCCAGCAGCTTCTATGAGGGCAATAATGAAAAACTGTTTTTT. It encodes CASSFYEGNNEKLFF.

The V gene is TRBV6-5, the J gene TRBJ2-1, with a weak D call TRBD2 (5 bases). CDR1 is MNHEY and CDR2 is SVGAGI in the germline V gene. Trimming pared 4 bases from V and 6 bases from J, leaving 7 bases between. The CDR3 is 12 amino acids. The CDR3 reads CASSLGGNEQFF. Here the CDR3 DNA reads TGTGCCAGCAGTTTAGGAGGCAATGAGCAGTTCTTC.

The rearrangement links TRBV9 to TRBJ1-3, with 9 bases fitting TRBD1. Germline loops: CDR1 SGDLS, CDR2 YYNGEE. There are 14 residues in the CDR3. V lost 4 bases and J lost 4; bases outside the gene matches: 3. CDR3 sequence (DNA): TGTGCCAGCAGCCGGACAGGGGAGGGAAACACCATATATTTT. This encodes CASSRTGEGNTIYF.